Listed here is a single T cell receptor beta chain. This clone's antigen is unknown. Base quality data are lacking; no much larger clone is found one base away. The record originates from a study of OX40 agonist ivuxolimab in advanced cancers. General notes on the study: Ivuxolimab was a fully human IgG2 agonistic monoclonal antibody targeting the costimulatory receptor OX40 (CD134). Intravenous ivuxolimab was administered to patients every 2 weeks at six dose levels: 0.01, 0.1, 0.3, 1.5, 3 and 10 mg/kg. Of the approximately 50 dose-escalation patients, hepatocellular carcinoma was present in about 20, melanoma in some 15, renal cell carcinoma in 9 and head and neck cancer in 9. The dose-escalation cohort was roughly 80% male with a mean age of about 58 years, ranging from roughly 20 to 80. Patients were allowed to have had prior anti-PD-1, anti-PD-L1 or anti-CTLA-4 therapy, and approximately 37% of the dose-escalation patients had been treated with checkpoint inhibitors. Partial responses were achieved by three dose-escalation patients, of whom one had hepatocellular carcinoma and two had cutaneous melanoma. Peripheral TCRbeta sequencing aimed to test whether ivuxolimab altered TCR sequence diversity and caused clonal T-cell expansion. The paper reports the monotherapy dose-escalation portion (N of about 56 patients) of the phase I ivuxolimab trial. Findings and caveats that apply to the study as a whole: After ivuxolimab, expanded clones were on average more numerous among CD8+ T cells than among CD4+ T cells. Antigen specificity was not determined for the clonally expanded peripheral T cells. Clonal expansion of both CD4+ and CD8+ blood T cells was observed from baseline to week 6 at doses 0.1 to 3.0 mg/kg. Partial responders in the 0.1-3.0 mg/kg groups had among the lowest normalized peripheral clonal expansion, especially among CD8+ T cells. Low levels of normalized T-cell clonal expansion were also seen in some patients who did not respond.

The germline V gene (reference sequence) yields SGHKS for CDR1 and YYEKEE for CDR2. Trimming accounts for 4 bases at V and 4 bases at J, while the number of junction bases matched to no gene is 4. The CDR3 spans 13 residues, from the cysteine through the phenylalanine. Only the CDR3 portion is preserved as DNA: 39 bases, with reading frame beginning at the first base. For sequencing of the TCRbeta CDR3 region, genomic DNA was extracted from the sorted cells. TCRbeta CDR3 regions were sequenced using the immunoSEQ Assay. What TCRdb holds here is the immuneACCESS table cut down to in-frame rearrangements. Part of the clones is not present; checked against another copy, under half of the missing clones reflect an unresolved V gene, and the others are unexplained. Counted in this sample were approximately 58,000 clones; approximately 83% of them appeared once. The leading ten clones occupy 1.4% to 1.5% of the sample.

Patients with autoimmune disease history or receiving systemic immunosuppression were excluded from the trial. Peripheral blood for TCR sequencing was collected from all dose cohorts at baseline, on cycle 4 day 1, and on cycle 7 day 1. The samples were taken from a phase I, first-in-human, multicenter, open-label dose-escalation trial of ivuxolimab. The trial enrolled adults with locally advanced or metastatic head and neck squamous cell, hepatocellular, melanoma or renal cell carcinoma. Before TCR sequencing, CD4+ and CD8+ T cells were separately sorted from peripheral blood. Rearrangement joined TRBV5-5 to TRBJ2-5, with 7 middle bases fitting TRBD1. The sequenced sample was CD4+ or CD8+ T cells sorted from blood, obtained in a trial of the OX40 agonist ivuxolimab. The source is an adult with an advanced solid tumor such as melanoma, head and neck, liver or kidney cancer. The nucleotide sequence is TGTGCCAGCAGCCTCACAGGGGTAGAGACCCAGTACTTC. This codes for CASSLTGVETQYF.